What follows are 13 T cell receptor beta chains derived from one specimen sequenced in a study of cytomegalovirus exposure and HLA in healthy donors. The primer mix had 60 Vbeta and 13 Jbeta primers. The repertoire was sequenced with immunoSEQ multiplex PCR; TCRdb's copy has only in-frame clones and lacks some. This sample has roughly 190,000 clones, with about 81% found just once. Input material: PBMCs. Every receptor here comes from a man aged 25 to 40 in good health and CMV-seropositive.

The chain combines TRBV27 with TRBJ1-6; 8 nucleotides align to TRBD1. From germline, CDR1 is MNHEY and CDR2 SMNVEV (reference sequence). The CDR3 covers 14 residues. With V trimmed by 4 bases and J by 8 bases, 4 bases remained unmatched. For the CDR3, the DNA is TGTGCCAGCAGTTGGGGACAGGTTGATTCACCCCTCCACTTT. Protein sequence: CASSWGQVDSPLHF.

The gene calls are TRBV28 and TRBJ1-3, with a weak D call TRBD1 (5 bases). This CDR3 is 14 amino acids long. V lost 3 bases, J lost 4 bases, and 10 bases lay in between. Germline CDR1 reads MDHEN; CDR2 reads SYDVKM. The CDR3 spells CASSFGGTGNTIYF. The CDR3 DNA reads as TGTGCCAGCAGTTTCGGGGGGACGGGAAACACCATATATTTT.

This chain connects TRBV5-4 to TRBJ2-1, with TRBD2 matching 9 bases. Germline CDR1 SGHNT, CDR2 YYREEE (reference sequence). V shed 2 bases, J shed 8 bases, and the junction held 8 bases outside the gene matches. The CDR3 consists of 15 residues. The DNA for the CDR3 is TGTGCCAGCAGCTTAGGCGGGGGGGCTGGGGATGAGCAGTTCTTC. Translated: CASSLGGGAGDEQFF.

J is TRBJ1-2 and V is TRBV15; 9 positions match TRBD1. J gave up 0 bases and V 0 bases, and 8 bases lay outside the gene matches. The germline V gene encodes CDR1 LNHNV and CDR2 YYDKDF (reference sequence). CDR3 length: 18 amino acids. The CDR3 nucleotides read TGTGCCACCAGCAGAGATTTTGGACAGGGGCTTTCTAACTATGGCTACACCTTC. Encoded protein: CATSRDFGQGLSNYGYTF. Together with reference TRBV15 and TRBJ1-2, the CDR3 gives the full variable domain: DAMVIQNPRYQVTQFGKPVTLSCSQTLNHNVMYWYQQKSSQAPKLLFHYYDKDFNNEADTPDNFQSRRPNTSFCFLDIRSPGLGDTAMYLCATSRDFGQGLSNYGYTFGSGTRLTVV.

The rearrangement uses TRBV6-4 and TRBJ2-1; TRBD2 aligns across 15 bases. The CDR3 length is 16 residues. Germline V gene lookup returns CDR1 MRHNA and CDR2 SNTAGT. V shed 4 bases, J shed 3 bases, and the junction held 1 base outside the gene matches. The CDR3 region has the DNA TGTGCCAGCAGTGGGACTAGCGGGGGGGACTACAATGAGCAGTTCTTC. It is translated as CASSGTSGGDYNEQFF.

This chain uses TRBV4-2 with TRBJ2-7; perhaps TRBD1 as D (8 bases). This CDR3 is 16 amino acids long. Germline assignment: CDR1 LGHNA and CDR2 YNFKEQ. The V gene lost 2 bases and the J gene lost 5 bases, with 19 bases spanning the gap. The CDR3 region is CASSQQTGGVRNEQYF. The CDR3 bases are TGTGCCAGCAGCCAACAAACAGGGGGGGTGAGGAACGAGCAGTACTTC.

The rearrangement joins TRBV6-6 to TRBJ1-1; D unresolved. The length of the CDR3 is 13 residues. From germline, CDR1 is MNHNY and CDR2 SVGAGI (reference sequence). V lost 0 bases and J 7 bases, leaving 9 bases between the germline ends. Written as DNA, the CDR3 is TGTGCCAGCAGTTACTCTGGCAAGATTGAAGCTTTCTTT. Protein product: CASSYSGKIEAFF.

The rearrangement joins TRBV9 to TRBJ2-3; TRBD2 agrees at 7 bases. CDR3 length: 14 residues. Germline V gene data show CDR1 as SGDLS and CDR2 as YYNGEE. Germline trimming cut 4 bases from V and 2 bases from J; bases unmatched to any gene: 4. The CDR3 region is CASSPSGPTDTQYF. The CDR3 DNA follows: TGTGCCAGCAGCCCTAGCGGACCCACAGATACGCAGTATTTT.

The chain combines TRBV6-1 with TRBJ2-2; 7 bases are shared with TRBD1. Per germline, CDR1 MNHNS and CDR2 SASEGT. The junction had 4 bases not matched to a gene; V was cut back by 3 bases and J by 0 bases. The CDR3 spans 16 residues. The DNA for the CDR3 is TGTGCCAGCAGTGACCCGACAGGGACGAACACCGGGGAGCTGTTTTTT. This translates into CASSDPTGTNTGELFF.

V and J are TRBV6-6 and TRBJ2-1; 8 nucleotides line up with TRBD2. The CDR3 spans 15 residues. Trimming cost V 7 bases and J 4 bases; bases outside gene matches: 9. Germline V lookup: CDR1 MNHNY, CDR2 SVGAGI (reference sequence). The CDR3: CASTPGGAAYNEQFF. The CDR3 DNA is TGTGCCAGCACCCCGGGGGGGGCAGCTTACAATGAGCAGTTCTTC.

CDR3 residues: CATSRSTGTGGISGYTF. CDR3 in DNA: TGTGCCACCAGCAGATCGACCGGGACAGGGGGAATAAGTGGCTACACCTTC. The gene calls are TRBV15 and TRBJ1-2; 11 bases match TRBD1. Per germline, CDR1 LNHNV and CDR2 YYDKDF (reference sequence). Unmatched junction bases numbered 12, after V lost 2 bases and J lost 7 bases. The CDR3 spans 17 residues.

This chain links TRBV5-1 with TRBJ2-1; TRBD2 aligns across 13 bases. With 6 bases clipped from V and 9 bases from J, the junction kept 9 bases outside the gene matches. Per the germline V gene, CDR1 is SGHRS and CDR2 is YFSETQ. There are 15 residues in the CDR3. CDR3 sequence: CASTFRTSGRGEQFF. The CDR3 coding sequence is TGCGCCAGCACCTTTAGGACTAGCGGGAGAGGTGAGCAGTTCTTC.

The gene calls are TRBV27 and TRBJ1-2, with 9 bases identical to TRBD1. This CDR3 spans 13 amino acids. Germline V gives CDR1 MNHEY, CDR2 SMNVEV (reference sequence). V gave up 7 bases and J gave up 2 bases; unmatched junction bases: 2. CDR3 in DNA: TGTGCCAGCACCGGACAGGGGAACTATGGCTACACCTTC. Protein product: CASTGQGNYGYTF.